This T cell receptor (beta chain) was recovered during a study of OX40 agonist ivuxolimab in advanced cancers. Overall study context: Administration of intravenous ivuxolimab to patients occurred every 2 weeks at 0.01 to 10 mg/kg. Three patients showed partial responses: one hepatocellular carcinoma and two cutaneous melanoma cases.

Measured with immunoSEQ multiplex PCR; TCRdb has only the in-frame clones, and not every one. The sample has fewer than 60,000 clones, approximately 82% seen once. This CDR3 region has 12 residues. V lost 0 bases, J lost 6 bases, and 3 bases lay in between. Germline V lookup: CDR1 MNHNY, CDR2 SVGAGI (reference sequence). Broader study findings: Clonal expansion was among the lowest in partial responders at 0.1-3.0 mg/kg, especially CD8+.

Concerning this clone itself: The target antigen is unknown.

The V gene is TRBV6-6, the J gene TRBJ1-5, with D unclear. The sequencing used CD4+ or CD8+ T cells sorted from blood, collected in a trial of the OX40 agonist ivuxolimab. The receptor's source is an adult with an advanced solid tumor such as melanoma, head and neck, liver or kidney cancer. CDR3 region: CASSYSSQPQHF. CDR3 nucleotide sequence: TGTGCCAGCAGTTACTCGAGTCAGCCCCAGCATTTT.